This paragraph covers one TCR beta chain sequence. Sequenced by immunoSEQ multiplex PCR; TCRdb stores in-frame clones only, minus some. The sample has more than 25,000 clones, 88% seen once. Time point specified: before natalizumab initiation. This entry comes from a study of multiple sclerosis patients with progressive multifocal leukoencephalopathy. The CDR3 loop spans 14 amino acids. Trimming shortened V by 0 bases and J by 5 bases, and 9 bases separated the two germline ends. Germline-derived CDR1 and CDR2 are LGHNA and YSLEER. The chain joins TRBV4-3 to TRBJ2-3, with a tentative D call TRBD2 (5 bases). This TCR came from a human donor with multiple sclerosis. What was sequenced was PBMCs. CDR3 sequence reads: CASSQEPGLDTQYF. The CDR3 DNA follows: TGCGCCAGCAGCCAAGAGCCCGGACTAGATACGCAGTATTTT.